These 28 T cell receptor beta chains were sequenced from one sample in a study of cytomegalovirus exposure and HLA in healthy donors. The PCR made use of 60 Vbeta and 13 Jbeta primers. TCRdb keeps only in-frame clones here, not all; method: immunoSEQ multiplex PCR. The profile shows 70,000 to 95,000 clones, approximately 80% of them singletons. Input material: PBMCs. These receptors were obtained from a man in his late teens or twenties in good health and CMV-seronegative.

The J gene is TRBJ1-6, the V gene TRBV6-5; TRBD1 matches 9 bases. V was pared by 4 bases and J by 7 bases, with 8 bases of the junction left unmatched. This CDR3 contains 16 residues. Germline CDR1 MNHEY, CDR2 SVGAGI. CDR3 amino acids: CASSSPRQGGNSPLHF. CDR3 DNA: TGTGCCAGCAGTTCCCCCCGACAGGGGGGGAATTCACCCCTCCACTTT.

This rearrangement joins TRBV5-6 to TRBJ1-2, with a weak D call TRBD1 (6 bases). CDR1 and CDR2 (germline): SGHDT, YYEEEE. Trimming cost V 0 bases and J 5 bases, with 14 bases left between them. This CDR3 is built from 15 residues. CDR3 residues: CASSLVSQGSYGYTF. For the CDR3, the DNA is TGTGCCAGCAGCTTGGTATCACAGGGCTCGTATGGCTACACCTTC.

Remarks on this clone: An end of the junction differs from the germline gene, which may be a read error. Different DNA sequences within this sample yield the same CDR3. The V call is TRBV18, the J call TRBJ1-1, with TRBD1 as a possible D gene (5 bases). Germline loops: CDR1 KGHSH, CDR2 LQKENI. The CDR3 is 16 residues long. The CDR3 loop is CASSPRDSSGNSEAFF. CDR3 DNA: TGTGCCAGCTCACCACGAGATAGTTCAGGGAACTCTGAAGCTTTCTTC.

This chain joins TRBV2 and TRBJ1-4; 9 nucleotides line up with TRBD1. CDR1 and CDR2 (germline): SNHLY, FYNNEI. The length of the CDR3 is 15 residues. Unmatched junction bases numbered 10, after V lost 6 bases and J lost 8 bases. The CDR3 loop is CASSDGTGKGEKLFF. The DNA of the CDR3 is TGTGCCAGCAGCGATGGGACAGGGAAGGGCGAAAAACTGTTTTTT.

This sequence joins TRBV6-5 and TRBJ1-6, with TRBD1 as a possible D gene (6 bases). The CDR3 spans 15 residues. Trimming removed 2 bases at V and 10 bases at J, with 15 bases between. Germline lookup yields CDR1 MNHEY and CDR2 SVGAGI. The CDR3 loop reads CASSYGRAGDSPLHF. The CDR3, as DNA: TGTGCCAGCAGTTACGGTCGGGCAGGGGACTCACCCCTCCACTTT.

V is TRBV6-5 and J is TRBJ1-6; 10 bases line up with TRBD1. This CDR3 comprises 16 residues. The V segment lost 3 bases and the J segment 7 bases; nucleotides outside the gene matches: 6. Germline CDR1 and CDR2: MNHEY and SVGAGI. CDR3 coding DNA: TGTGCCAGCAGTTATGCGGGACAGGGGAACAATTCACCCCTCCACTTT. Its protein is CASSYAGQGNNSPLHF.

This chain links TRBV5-1 with TRBJ2-3; possible D gene TRBD1, 6 bases. V lost 4 bases and J 1 base, leaving 7 bases between the germline ends. This CDR3 spans 13 amino acids. From germline, CDR1 is SGHRS and CDR2 YFSETQ. CDR3 sequence (DNA): TGCGCCAGCAGCCGGACAGGCACAGATACGCAGTATTTT. This sequence encodes CASSRTGTDTQYF.

This chain connects TRBV27 to TRBJ1-2; D ambiguous. CDR1 is MNHEY, CDR2 SMNVEV, per germline (reference sequence). Between the trimmed V and J ends, which lost 4 bases and 8 bases, there was a span of 17 bases. The CDR3 contains 14 residues. CDR3 nucleotides: TGTGCCAGCAGTTCTTCCCCCACAAGTACGGGCTACACCTTC. It codes for CASSSSPTSTGYTF.

The V call is TRBV2, the J call TRBJ1-1; maybe TRBD1 (6 bases). Germline V lookup: CDR1 SNHLY, CDR2 FYNNEI. CDR3 length: 15 residues. Trimming stripped 5 bases from V and 0 bases from J, with 13 bases between. CDR3 region: CASSSSRGMNTEAFF. The CDR3 nucleotides are TGTGCCAGCAGTTCGTCTAGGGGGATGAACACTGAAGCTTTCTTT. Full variable domain (rest looked up from reference TRBV2 and TRBJ1-1): EPEVTQTPSHQVTQMGQEVILRCVPISNHLYFYWYRQILGQKVEFLVSFYNNEISEKSEIFDDQFSVERPDGSNFTLKIRSTKLEDSAMYFCASSSSRGMNTEAFFGQGTRLTVV.

This clone was seen a single time. The chain uses TRBV4-1 and TRBJ1-2, with 8 bases lining up with TRBD1. V shed 1 base, J shed 4 bases, and the junction held 5 bases outside the gene matches. This CDR3 contains 15 residues. The germline V gene encodes CDR1 MGHRA and CDR2 YSYEKL. The CDR3 sequence is CASSQGQGTIYGYTF. CDR3 sequence (DNA): TGCGCCAGCAGCCAAGGACAGGGGACGATCTATGGCTACACCTTC.

This clone has just one count. The chain combines TRBV9 with TRBJ1-3; 7 bases agree with TRBD1. The germline V gene has CDR1 SGDLS and CDR2 YYNGEE. This CDR3 region has 19 residues. V was clipped by 3 bases and J by 0 bases; unmatched bases: 15. The CDR3 nucleotides read TGTGCCAGCAGCGCCGAGGGGGCCAGGTCATTATCCTCTGGAAACACCATATATTTT. This gives the protein CASSAEGARSLSSGNTIYF.

The chain is built from TRBV19 and TRBJ2-7, with TRBD1 matching 10 bases. Germline CDR1 LNHDA, CDR2 SQIVND (reference sequence). V shed 5 bases, J shed 2 bases, and the junction held 12 bases outside the gene matches. This CDR3 comprises 17 residues. The CDR3 reads CASSPGTGTGATYEQYF. The DNA of the CDR3 is TGTGCCAGTAGTCCCGGTACCGGGACAGGGGCCACCTACGAGCAGTACTTC.

The chain is built from TRBV13 and TRBJ2-2, with 13 bases matching TRBD2. Looked up from germline, CDR1 is PRHDT and CDR2 is FYEKMQ (reference sequence). The CDR3 is 16 residues long. J gave up 6 bases and V 5 bases, and 6 bases lay outside the gene matches. The CDR3 nucleotides are TGTGCCAGCAGCCCTCGGACTAGCGGGGGCGCCGGGGAGCTGTTTTTT. Its translation: CASSPRTSGGAGELFF.

This chain connects TRBV9 to TRBJ1-1; tentative D call: TRBD1 (6 bases). V lost 4 bases, J lost 4 bases, and 14 bases lay in between. Germline V CDR1 and CDR2: SGDLS, YYNGEE. CDR3 length: 14 amino acids. The CDR3 DNA is TGTGCCAGCAGCCCAAAGGGGGTGAGCACTGAAGCTTTCTTT. It yields the protein CASSPKGVSTEAFF.

The chain is built from TRBV5-1 and TRBJ1-1; TRBD1 aligns across 7 bases. The germline V gene encodes CDR1 SGHRS and CDR2 YFSETQ. This CDR3 region has 14 residues. V lost 2 bases to trimming and J lost 5 bases; unmatched junction nucleotides: 6. This chain's CDR3 is CASSFSGGETEAFF. DNA of the CDR3: TGCGCCAGCAGCTTCTCAGGGGGAGAAACTGAAGCTTTCTTT.

This chain joins TRBV9 and TRBJ2-7; 7 bases align to TRBD1. Germline lookup yields CDR1 SGDLS and CDR2 YYNGEE. This CDR3 has 17 residues. V lost 3 bases and J lost 2; bases outside the gene matches: 14. The CDR3 sequence is CASSASDPGQIPYEQYF. The CDR3 nucleotides read TGTGCCAGCAGCGCCTCCGACCCGGGACAGATACCCTACGAGCAGTACTTC. Together with reference TRBV9 and TRBJ2-7, the CDR3 gives the full variable domain: DSGVTQTPKHLITATGQRVTLRCSPRSGDLSVYWYQQSLDQGLQFLIQYYNGEERAKGNILERFSAQQFPDLHSELNLSSLELGDSALYFCASSASDPGQIPYEQYFGPGTRLTVT.

A note on this clone: Other DNA sequences within the sample encode an identical CDR3. The rearrangement uses TRBV5-1 and TRBJ2-1, with D possibly TRBD2 on 6 matching bases. The V gene lost 0 bases and the J gene lost 3 bases, with 10 bases spanning the gap. This CDR3 is 15 amino acids long. Germline CDR1 SGHRS, CDR2 YFSETQ. The CDR3 DNA reads as TGCGCCAGCAGCTTGGTAGGCGGGGACTACAATGAGCAGTTCTTC. It translates to CASSLVGGDYNEQFF. The full variable domain, with the rest looked up from reference TRBV5-1 and TRBJ2-1, is KAGVTQTPRYLIKTRGQQVTLSCSPISGHRSVSWYQQTPGQGLQFLFEYFSETQRNKGNFPGRFSGRQFSNSRSEMNVSTLELGDSALYLCASSLVGGDYNEQFFGPGTRLTVL.

The J gene is TRBJ1-5, the V gene TRBV19; D unclear. The CDR3 covers 12 residues. Trimming stripped 6 bases from V and 11 bases from J, with 14 bases between. Germline assignment: CDR1 LNHDA and CDR2 SQIVND (reference sequence). The CDR3 loop reads CASSRERRAQHF. The CDR3 DNA follows: TGTGCCAGTAGCCGGGAGAGGCGGGCCCAGCATTTT.

The rearrangement joins TRBV29-1 to TRBJ1-2, with D tentatively TRBD1 (5 bases). This CDR3 has 12 residues. V shed 3 bases and J shed 8 bases, with 13 bases lying between them. CDR1 is SQVTM, CDR2 ANQGSEA, per germline. CDR3 protein: CSVDIYRYGYTF. The CDR3 DNA reads as TGCAGCGTTGATATCTACAGGTACGGCTACACCTTC.

The chain couples TRBV7-8 to TRBJ2-3, with D maybe TRBD1 (5 bases). Germline assignment: CDR1 SGHVS and CDR2 FQNEAQ. The CDR3 contains 17 residues. Trimming shortened V by 0 bases and J by 4 bases, and 17 bases separated the two germline ends. The CDR3 sequence: CASSLAGAVGTPDTQYF. The CDR3 DNA reads as TGTGCCAGCAGCTTAGCAGGGGCAGTGGGAACCCCAGATACGCAGTATTTT.

The CDR3, as DNA: TGTGCCAGCAGCTTAAGCCTCGGGGACACTGAAGCTTTCTTT. It yields the protein CASSLSLGDTEAFF. This chain uses TRBV11-2 with TRBJ1-1; D gene ambiguous. Between the trimmed V and J ends, which lost 2 bases and 3 bases, there was a span of 10 bases. The CDR3 has 14 residues. Germline-derived CDR1 and CDR2 are SGHAT and FQNNGV.

V and J are TRBV5-1 and TRBJ1-1; tentatively, D is TRBD1 (5 bases). CDR1 and CDR2 from the germline V gene are SGHRS and YFSETQ. The V gene lost 0 bases and the J gene lost 1 base, with 7 bases spanning the gap. The CDR3 runs 14 residues. The CDR3 bases are TGCGCCAGCAGCTTGGACGGGGGGAACACTGAAGCTTTCTTT. Protein product: CASSLDGGNTEAFF. Filled out from reference TRBV5-1 and TRBJ1-1, the complete variable domain reads KAGVTQTPRYLIKTRGQQVTLSCSPISGHRSVSWYQQTPGQGLQFLFEYFSETQRNKGNFPGRFSGRQFSNSRSEMNVSTLELGDSALYLCASSLDGGNTEAFFGQGTRLTVV.

This clone was seen a few times. The chain combines TRBV4-2 with TRBJ1-4, with 8 bases lining up with TRBD1. The CDR3 is made up of 15 amino acids. V shed 5 bases, J shed 6 bases, and the junction held 8 bases outside the gene matches. Germline lookup yields CDR1 LGHNA and CDR2 YNFKEQ. CDR3 region: CASSIGQGVDEKLFF. The CDR3 DNA follows: TGTGCCAGCAGCATCGGACAGGGAGTTGATGAAAAACTGTTTTTT.

The chain has TRBV7-9 and TRBJ1-1; D remains ambiguous. Germline-derived CDR1 and CDR2 are SEHNR and FQNEAQ (reference sequence). Trimming removed 3 bases at V and 2 bases at J, with 7 bases between. The CDR3 has 13 residues. In DNA, the CDR3 is TGTGCCAGCAGCTTTCCGGGTAACACTGAAGCTTTCTTT. Translating it yields CASSFPGNTEAFF.

J is TRBJ2-7 and V is TRBV18, with D possibly being TRBD1 (5 bases). This CDR3 is 14 amino acids long. The germline V gene encodes CDR1 KGHSH and CDR2 LQKENI. Trimming stripped 5 bases from V and 6 bases from J, with 17 bases between. The CDR3 sequence is CASSSRTPQGEQYF. CDR3 nucleotide sequence: TGTGCCAGCTCATCTCGGACACCCCAGGGCGAGCAGTACTTC.

V usage is TRBV7-9 and J usage is TRBJ1-4; D call uncertain. Trimming removed 5 bases from V and 6 bases from J, with 10 bases in between. Germline values: CDR1 SEHNR, CDR2 FQNEAQ (reference sequence). This CDR3 spans 13 amino acids. CDR3 residues: CASSPPADEKLFF. The CDR3 DNA sequence: TGTGCCAGCAGCCCCCCTGCGGATGAAAAACTGTTTTTT.

The V gene is TRBV30, the J gene TRBJ2-7; 9 bases align to TRBD1. The CDR3 loop spans 14 amino acids. Germline assignment: CDR1 GTSNPN and CDR2 SVGIG (reference sequence). J was trimmed by 6 bases and V by 5 bases; bases with no gene match: 11. The DNA of the CDR3 is TGTGCCTGGGCCCTGACAGGGGGTTCTCTCGAGCAGTACTTC. Translated: CAWALTGGSLEQYF.

This chain connects TRBV10-3 to TRBJ1-3; possible D gene TRBD1, 6 bases. The V end lost 7 bases, the J end lost 2 bases, and 18 bases lay between the germline ends. Germline values: CDR1 ENHRY, CDR2 SYGVKD. This CDR3 is 16 amino acids long. CDR3 amino acids: CAITPSTGSTGNTIYF. The CDR3 bases are TGTGCCATCACCCCCTCAACAGGGTCGACTGGAAACACCATATATTTT.